This TCR beta chain was sequenced during a study of blood T cell repertoires in COVID-19. Overall study: Acute and convalescent COVID-19 specimens originated in the United States, Italy and Spain. The analysed material was cDNA or gDNA that came from T cells, B-cell-depleted T cells, or PBMCs.

The CDR3 is made up of 12 amino acids. V lost 6 bases and J lost 4, with 12 bases in between. From germline, CDR1 is SQVTM and CDR2 ANQGSEA. In the original processing: Estimation of nucleated cell counts relied on the amplification of reference gene primers. Repertoires were generated with immunoSEQ multiplex PCR, while TCRdb's copy carries only in-frame clones and drops some. V and J calls and clone size are those listed in that table; D and trimming were worked out from the DNA. Among over 100,000 clones listed, 70% to 80% were seen once. The sequenced sample was peripheral blood. This chain joins TRBV29-1 and TRBJ1-1; maybe TRBD1 (5 bases). This clonotype originated in an elderly woman with acute or convalescent COVID-19. This CDR3 reads CSVERGITEAFF. The CDR3 nucleotides read TGCAGCGTCGAAAGGGGAATCACTGAAGCTTTCTTT. Together with reference TRBV29-1 and TRBJ1-1, the CDR3 gives the full variable domain: SAVISQKPSRDICQRGTSLTIQCQVDSQVTMMFWYRQQPGQSLTLIATANQGSEATYESGFVIDKFPISRPNLTFSTLTVSNMSPEDSSIYLCSVERGITEAFFGQGTRLTVV.